Presented here are 6 T cell receptor beta chains from one specimen sequenced in a study of T cells after yellow fever vaccination. Using its own MiXCR run on the 5' RACE reads, TCRdb lists one record per CDR3 protein. Of about 26,000 distinct CDR3 sequences listed, 4.5% are singletons. Sequencing was performed on PBMCs, either bulk or a sorted T-cell subset (CD4+, CD8+, memory, or dextramer-sorted; not recorded which), taken on the day of the yellow fever booster vaccination. The source is a man between 18 and 35 years old who received the YFV17D yellow fever vaccine.

This clonotype was counted many times. The genes are TRBV20-1 and TRBJ2-7, with D perhaps matching TRBD1 or TRBD2 (5 bases each). V was pared by 5 bases and J by 1 base, with 21 bases between. Per germline, CDR1 DFQATT and CDR2 SNEGSKA (reference sequence). The CDR3 spans 16 residues. Here the CDR3 reads CSALKFFRDASYEQYF. In DNA form, the CDR3 reads TGCAGTGCTCTTAAATTCTTCCGGGACGCGTCCTACGAGCAGTACTTC.

This clonotype appeared many times. V is TRBV6-1 and J is TRBJ1-6; D possibly corresponds to TRBD1 (5 bases). V gave up 1 base and J gave up 11 bases, with 15 bases separating them. CDR3 length: 15 amino acids. The germline V gene has CDR1 MNHNS and CDR2 SASEGT. The CDR3 region is CASSEGSTGGAPLHF. DNA for the CDR3: TGTGCCAGCAGTGAAGGGTCAACAGGCGGGGCACCCCTCCACTTT.

V is TRBV5-4 and J is TRBJ1-1; 8 bases line up with TRBD1. Germline V lookup: CDR1 SGHNT, CDR2 YYREEE (reference sequence). V shed 0 bases, J shed 3 bases, and the junction held 7 bases outside the gene matches. The CDR3 runs 16 residues. The DNA of the CDR3 is TGTGCCAGCAGCTTGGGACCGACAGGGGTAGACACTGAAGCTTTCTTT. As protein: CASSLGPTGVDTEAFF.

This clonotype was seen ten or more times. The chain combines TRBV20-1 with TRBJ1-5, with D uncertain. The CDR3 runs 12 residues. Per the germline V gene, CDR1 is DFQATT and CDR2 is SNEGSKA (reference sequence). Trimming removed 2 bases from V and 1 base from J, with 3 bases in between. The CDR3 nucleotides are TGCAGTGCTAGATACAGCAATCAGCCCCAGCATTTT. Translation: CSARYSNQPQHF.

This clonotype has a count of ten or more. The CDR3 DNA sequence: TGCGCCAGCAGCCCAAGATCAGTGGATTCACCCCTCCACTTT. Translating gives CASSPRSVDSPLHF. The chain employs TRBV4-1 and TRBJ1-6; D gene ambiguous. V was shortened by 4 bases and J by 8 bases, with 12 bases between the two germline ends. Germline lookup yields CDR1 MGHRA and CDR2 YSYEKL. The CDR3 has 14 amino acids.

Many counts were recorded for this clonotype. The chain joins TRBV7-3 to TRBJ2-5, with a possible D match to TRBD2 (5 bases). Trimming took 2 bases from V and 7 from J, leaving 11 bases between them. CDR1 and CDR2 (germline): SGHTA, FQGTGA. CDR3 length: 13 amino acids. The CDR3 protein is CASSLALGGTQYF. The CDR3 DNA reads TGTGCCAGCAGCTTAGCCCTCGGAGGGACCCAGTACTTC.